This entry lists 2 T cell receptor beta chains sequenced from one sample in a study of T-cell reconstitution after alpha-beta-depleted transplantation in children. Unique molecular identifiers were incorporated during preparation of the TCRbeta library. TCRdb recomputed calls from the PCR reads with MiXCR, one row per CDR3 protein. The sample contains some 840,000 distinct CDR3 sequences, roughly 15% of which appear only once. This material consisted of PBMCs, mostly from graft donor cells, taken 360 days after TCRalphabeta/CD19-depleted stem cell transplant. The receptors were sampled from a male patient between 5 and 17 years old who had a stem cell transplant for acute lymphoblastic leukemia, so the T cells may come from the graft donor.

The chain recombines TRBV12-3 or TRBV12-4 with TRBJ2-7; 12 positions agree with TRBD1. The CDR3 extends over 14 amino acids. Trimming cost V 8 bases and J 5 bases; bases outside gene matches: 7. The CDR3 DNA sequence: TGTGCCAGCCGCTGGGGACAGGGGGCCCACGAGCAGTACTTC. It codes for CASRWGQGAHEQYF.

This clonotype was found a few times. The CDR3 is CASSLASTEVYEQYF. CDR3 coding DNA: TGCGCCAGCAGCTTGGCTTCGACAGAGGTGTACGAGCAGTACTTC. The chain recombines TRBV5-1 with TRBJ2-7; D may be TRBD1 (5 bases). V shed 0 bases and J shed 4 bases, with 14 bases lying between them. The CDR3 runs to 15 residues. Germline-derived CDR1 and CDR2 are SGHRS and YFSETQ.